This TCR beta chain was found in a study of blood T cell repertoires in COVID-19. Clones were read by immunoSEQ multiplex PCR, and TCRdb kept only the in-frame ones, dropping some. The sample has hundreds of thousands of clones; nearly 90% are singletons. CDR1 SGHVS and CDR2 FNYEAQ come from the germline V gene. The CDR3 totals 15 residues. The V gene lost 5 bases and the J gene lost 6 bases, with 19 bases spanning the gap. This chain connects TRBV7-6 to TRBJ1-1; possibly TRBD1 for D (5 bases). The source of this sequence is a woman aged 25 to 45 with COVID-19, enrolled during active disease. The source material was peripheral blood. The CDR3 DNA follows: TGTGCCAGCAGCAACCCGGGGACTGGGGACTCTGAAGCTTTCTTT. Encoded protein: CASSNPGTGDSEAFF. The whole variable domain, filled in from reference TRBV7-6 and TRBJ1-1, reads GAGVSQSPRYKVTKRGQDVALRCDPISGHVSLYWYRQALGQGPEFLTYFNYEAQQDKSGLPNDRFSAERPEGSISTLTIQRTEQRDSAMYRCASSNPGTGDSEAFFGQGTRLTVV.